This T cell receptor beta chain stems from a study of blood T cell repertoires in COVID-19. The age range of participants was about 18 to 100 years, with residence in some 25 US areas. Among Cohort 3 donors, those recovered had two negative PCRs, clearance, or symptom resolution. V was cut by 0 bases and J by 3 bases, with 13 bases left in between. There are 15 residues in the CDR3. The germline CDR1 and CDR2 sequences are SGHKS and YYEKEE (reference sequence). Data came from immunoSEQ multiplex PCR; TCRdb stores just in-frame clones and leaves some out. The table records about 180,000 clones, approximately 78% of them present only once.

J is TRBJ2-7 and V is TRBV5-5; unclear D gene. The source is a woman aged 45 to 65 who had recovered from COVID-19. The source material was PBMCs or T cells enriched from blood (not recorded which). The CDR3: CASSLGPSNYYEQYF. CDR3 in DNA: TGTGCCAGCAGCTTGGGGCCTAGTAATTACTACGAGCAGTACTTC. Variable domain in full (rest from reference TRBV5-5 and TRBJ2-7): DAGVTQSPTHLIKTRGQQVTLRCSPISGHKSVSWYQQVLGQGPQFIFQYYEKEERGRGNFPDRFSARQFPNYSSELNVNALLLGDSALYLCASSLGPSNYYEQYFGPGTRLTVT.